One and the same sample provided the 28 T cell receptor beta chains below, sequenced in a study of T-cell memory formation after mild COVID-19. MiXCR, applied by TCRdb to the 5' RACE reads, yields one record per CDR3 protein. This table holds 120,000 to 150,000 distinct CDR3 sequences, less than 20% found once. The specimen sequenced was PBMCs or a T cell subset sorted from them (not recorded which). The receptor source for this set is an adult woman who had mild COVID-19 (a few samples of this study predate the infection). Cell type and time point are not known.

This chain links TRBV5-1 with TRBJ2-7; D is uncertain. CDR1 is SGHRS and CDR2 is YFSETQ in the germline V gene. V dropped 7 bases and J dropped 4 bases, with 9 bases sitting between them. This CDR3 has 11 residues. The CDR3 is CASAKGYEQYF. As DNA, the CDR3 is TGCGCCAGCGCTAAGGGTTACGAGCAGTACTTC.

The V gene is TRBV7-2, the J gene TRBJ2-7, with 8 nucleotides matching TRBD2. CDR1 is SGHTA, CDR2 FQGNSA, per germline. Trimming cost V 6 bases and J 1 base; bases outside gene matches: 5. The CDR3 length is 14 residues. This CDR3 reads CASRLSGSSYEQYF. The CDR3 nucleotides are TGTGCCAGCAGGTTAAGCGGGAGTTCCTACGAGCAGTACTTC.

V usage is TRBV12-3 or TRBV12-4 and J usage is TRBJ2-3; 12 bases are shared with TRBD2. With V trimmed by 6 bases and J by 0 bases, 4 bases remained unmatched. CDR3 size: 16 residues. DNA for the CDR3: TGTGCCAGCAGCCCCGGGACTAGCGGGAGCACAGATACGCAGTATTTT. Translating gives CASSPGTSGSTDTQYF.

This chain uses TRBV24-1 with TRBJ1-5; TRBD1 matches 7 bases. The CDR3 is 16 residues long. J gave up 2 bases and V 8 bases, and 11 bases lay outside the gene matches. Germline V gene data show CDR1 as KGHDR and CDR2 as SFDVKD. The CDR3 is CATIGIQGKGNQPQHF. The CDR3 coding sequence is TGTGCCACCATCGGGATACAGGGGAAAGGCAATCAGCCCCAGCATTTT.

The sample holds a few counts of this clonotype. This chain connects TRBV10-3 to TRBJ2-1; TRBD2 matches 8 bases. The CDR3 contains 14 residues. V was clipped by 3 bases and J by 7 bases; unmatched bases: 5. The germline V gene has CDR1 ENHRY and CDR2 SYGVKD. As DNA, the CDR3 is TGTGCCATCAGTGAAGCGGGAGAGGTAAATGAGCAGTTCTTC. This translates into CAISEAGEVNEQFF.

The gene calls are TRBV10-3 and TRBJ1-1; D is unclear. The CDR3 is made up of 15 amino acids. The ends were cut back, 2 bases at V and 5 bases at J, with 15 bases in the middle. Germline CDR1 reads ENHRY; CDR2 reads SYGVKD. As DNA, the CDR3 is TGTGCCATCAGTGAGGCGGCTCTGGTTGGGACTGAAGCTTTCTTT. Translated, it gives CAISEAALVGTEAFF.

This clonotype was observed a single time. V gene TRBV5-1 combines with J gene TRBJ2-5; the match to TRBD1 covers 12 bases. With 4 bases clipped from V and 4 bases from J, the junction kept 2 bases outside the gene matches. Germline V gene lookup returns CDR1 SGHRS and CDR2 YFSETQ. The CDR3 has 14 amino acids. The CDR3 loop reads CASSRGQGAETQYF. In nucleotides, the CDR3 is TGCGCCAGCAGCAGGGGACAGGGGGCAGAGACCCAGTACTTC.

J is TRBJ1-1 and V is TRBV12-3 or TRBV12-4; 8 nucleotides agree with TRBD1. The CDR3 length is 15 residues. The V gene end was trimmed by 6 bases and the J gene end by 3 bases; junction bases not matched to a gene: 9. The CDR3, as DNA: TGTGCCAGCAGCTTCACAGGGGGTTTGGACACTGAAGCTTTCTTT. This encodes CASSFTGGLDTEAFF.

Written as DNA, the CDR3 is TGCGCCAGCAGTCAATGGATAGACTACAACACTGAAGCTTTCTTT. Its translation is CASSQWIDYNTEAFF. The chain employs TRBV23-1 and TRBJ1-1; D remains ambiguous. TRBV23-1 is an ORF for which the function is uncertain. There are 15 residues in the CDR3. V was clipped by 1 base and J by 2 bases, with 11 bases between them.

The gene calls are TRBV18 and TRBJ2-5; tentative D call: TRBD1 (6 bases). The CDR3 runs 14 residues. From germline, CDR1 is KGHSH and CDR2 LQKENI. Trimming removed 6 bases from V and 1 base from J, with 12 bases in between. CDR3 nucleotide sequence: TGTGCCAGCTCCCCCCGGGACATCCAAGAGACCCAGTACTTC. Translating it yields CASSPRDIQETQYF.

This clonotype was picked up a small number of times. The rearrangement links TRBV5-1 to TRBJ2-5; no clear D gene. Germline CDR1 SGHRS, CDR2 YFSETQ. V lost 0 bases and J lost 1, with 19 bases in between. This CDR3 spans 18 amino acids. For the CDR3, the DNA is TGCGCCAGCAGCTTGGCCCTACTAACGACGGCAGTCCAAGAGACCCAGTACTTC. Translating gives CASSLALLTTAVQETQYF.

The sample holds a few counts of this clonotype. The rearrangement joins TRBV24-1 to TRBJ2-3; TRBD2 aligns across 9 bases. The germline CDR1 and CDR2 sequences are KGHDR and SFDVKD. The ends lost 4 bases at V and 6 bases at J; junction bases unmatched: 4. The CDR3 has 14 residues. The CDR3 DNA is TGTGCCACCAGTGACCTTGGACTAGCGGATACGCAGTATTTT. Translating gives CATSDLGLADTQYF.

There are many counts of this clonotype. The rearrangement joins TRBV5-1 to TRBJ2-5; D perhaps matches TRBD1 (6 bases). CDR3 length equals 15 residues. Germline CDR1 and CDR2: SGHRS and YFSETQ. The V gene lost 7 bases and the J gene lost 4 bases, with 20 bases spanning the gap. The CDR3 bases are TGCGCCAGCCGCCTACAGGGCGAGGGAAGAGAGACCCAGTACTTC. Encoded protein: CASRLQGEGRETQYF.

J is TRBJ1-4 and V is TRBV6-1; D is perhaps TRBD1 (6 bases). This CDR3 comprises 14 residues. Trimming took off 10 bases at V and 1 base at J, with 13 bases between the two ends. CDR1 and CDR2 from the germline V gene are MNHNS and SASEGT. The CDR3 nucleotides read TGTGCCACCCGGGACATTTTAACTAATGAAAAACTGTTTTTT. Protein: CATRDILTNEKLFF.

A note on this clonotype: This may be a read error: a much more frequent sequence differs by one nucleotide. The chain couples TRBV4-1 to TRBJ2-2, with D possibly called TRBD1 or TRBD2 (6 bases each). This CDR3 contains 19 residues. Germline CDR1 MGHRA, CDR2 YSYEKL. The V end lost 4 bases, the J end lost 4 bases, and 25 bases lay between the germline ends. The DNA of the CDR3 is TGCGCCAGCAGCCCACACCGGTTGGGGGCGGGGTTGGTCACCGGGGAGCTGTTTTTT. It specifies CASSPHRLGAGLVTGELFF.

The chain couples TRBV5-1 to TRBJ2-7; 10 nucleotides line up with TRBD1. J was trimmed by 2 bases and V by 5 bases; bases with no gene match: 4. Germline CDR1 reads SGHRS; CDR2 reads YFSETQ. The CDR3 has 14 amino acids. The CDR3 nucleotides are TGCGCCAGCAGGGGACAGGGGCGAACCTACGAGCAGTACTTC. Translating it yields CASRGQGRTYEQYF.

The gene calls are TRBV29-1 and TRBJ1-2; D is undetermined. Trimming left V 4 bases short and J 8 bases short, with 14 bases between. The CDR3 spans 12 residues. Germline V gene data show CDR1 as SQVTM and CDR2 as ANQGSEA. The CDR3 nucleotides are TGCAGCGTTGGAGCCGGGGATGGCGGCTACACCTTC. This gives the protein CSVGAGDGGYTF.

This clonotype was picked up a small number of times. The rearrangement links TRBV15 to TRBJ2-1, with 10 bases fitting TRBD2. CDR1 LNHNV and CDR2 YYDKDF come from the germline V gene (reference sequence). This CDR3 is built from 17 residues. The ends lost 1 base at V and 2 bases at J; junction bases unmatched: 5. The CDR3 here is CATSRGGLAPTYNEQFF. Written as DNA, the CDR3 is TGTGCCACCAGCAGAGGGGGACTAGCGCCCACCTACAATGAGCAGTTCTTC.

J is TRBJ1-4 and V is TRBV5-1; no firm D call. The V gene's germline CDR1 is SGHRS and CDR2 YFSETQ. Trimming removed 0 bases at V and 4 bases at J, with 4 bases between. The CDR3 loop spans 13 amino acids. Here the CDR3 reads CASSLDSNEKLFF. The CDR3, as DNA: TGCGCCAGCAGCTTGGACAGTAATGAAAAACTGTTTTTT.

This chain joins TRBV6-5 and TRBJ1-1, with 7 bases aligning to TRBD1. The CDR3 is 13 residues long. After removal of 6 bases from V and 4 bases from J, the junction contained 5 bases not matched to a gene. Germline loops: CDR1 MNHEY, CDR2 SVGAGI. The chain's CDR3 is CASRPGTATEAFF. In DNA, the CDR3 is TGTGCCAGCAGGCCAGGGACAGCCACTGAAGCTTTCTTT.

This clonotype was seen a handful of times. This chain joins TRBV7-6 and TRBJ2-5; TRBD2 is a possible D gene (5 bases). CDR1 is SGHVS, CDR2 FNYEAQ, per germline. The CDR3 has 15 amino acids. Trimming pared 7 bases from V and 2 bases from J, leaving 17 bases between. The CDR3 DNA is TGTGCCAGCACCAAATCATGGGGAGATCAAGAGACCCAGTACTTC. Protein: CASTKSWGDQETQYF.

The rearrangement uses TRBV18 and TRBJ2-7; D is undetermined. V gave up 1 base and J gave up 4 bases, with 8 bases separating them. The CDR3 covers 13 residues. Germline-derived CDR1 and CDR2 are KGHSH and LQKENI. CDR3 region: CASSPLSQYEQYF. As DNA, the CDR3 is TGTGCCAGCTCACCACTATCCCAGTACGAGCAGTACTTC.

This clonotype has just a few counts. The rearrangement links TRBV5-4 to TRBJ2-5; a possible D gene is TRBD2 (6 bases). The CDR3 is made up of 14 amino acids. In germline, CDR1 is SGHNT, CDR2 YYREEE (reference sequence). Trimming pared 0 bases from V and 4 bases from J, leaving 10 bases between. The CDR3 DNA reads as TGTGCCAGCAGCTTGGAGACTAGTGGAGAGACCCAGTACTTC. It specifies CASSLETSGETQYF.

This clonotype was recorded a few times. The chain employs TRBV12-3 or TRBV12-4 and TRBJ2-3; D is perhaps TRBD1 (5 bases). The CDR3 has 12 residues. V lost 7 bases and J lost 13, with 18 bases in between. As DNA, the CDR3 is TGTGCCAGCAAGCAGGGCCTAAGGTGGAAGTATTTT. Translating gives CASKQGLRWKYF.

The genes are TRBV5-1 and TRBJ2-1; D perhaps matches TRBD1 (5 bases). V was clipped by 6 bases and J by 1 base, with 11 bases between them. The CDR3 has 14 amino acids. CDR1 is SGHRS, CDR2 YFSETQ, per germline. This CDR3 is CASNQDSSYNEQFF. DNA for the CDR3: TGCGCCAGCAACCAAGACAGTTCCTACAATGAGCAGTTCTTC.

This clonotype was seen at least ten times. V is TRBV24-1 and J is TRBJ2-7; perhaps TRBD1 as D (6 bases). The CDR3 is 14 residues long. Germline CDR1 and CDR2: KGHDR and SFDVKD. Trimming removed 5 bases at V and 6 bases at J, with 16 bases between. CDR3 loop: CATSAEGETSEQYF. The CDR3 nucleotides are TGTGCCACCAGTGCTGAGGGGGAGACATCCGAGCAGTACTTC.

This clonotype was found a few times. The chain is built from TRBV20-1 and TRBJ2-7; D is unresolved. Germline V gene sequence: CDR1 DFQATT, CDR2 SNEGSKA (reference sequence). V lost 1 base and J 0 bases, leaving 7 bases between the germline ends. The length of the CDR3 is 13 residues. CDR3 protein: CSARVGNSYEQYF. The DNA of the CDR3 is TGCAGTGCTAGAGTGGGGAACTCCTACGAGCAGTACTTC.

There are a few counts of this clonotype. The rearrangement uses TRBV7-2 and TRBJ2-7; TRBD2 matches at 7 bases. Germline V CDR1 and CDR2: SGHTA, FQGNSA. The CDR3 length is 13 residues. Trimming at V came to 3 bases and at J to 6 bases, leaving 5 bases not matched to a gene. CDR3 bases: TGTGCCAGCAGCTTCACTAGCGCGGGCGAGCAGTACTTC. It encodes CASSFTSAGEQYF.